What follows are 14 T cell receptor beta chains derived from one specimen sequenced in a study of regulatory dendritic cells for organ transplantation (TCRdb year 2017). The library was made by the immunoSEQ multiplex PCR assay. Held by TCRdb, this immuneACCESS table contains in-frame sequences only and omits some clones. Under half of the omission traces to an unresolved V gene where checked; the cause of the rest is unknown. In all, the sample holds approximately 11,000 clones, and around 71% of those were seen once. Approximately 0.57% of the sample goes to the ten largest clones. Sorted T cell subsets were CFSE-labeled and co-cultured for around five days with allogeneic regulatory or mature dendritic cells at a 1:10 DC:T ratio. No antigen has been identified for these receptors. Sequenced: naive CD4+ T cells from blood cultured with dendritic cells. This sample's cell subset or site label indicates: CD45RA+ naive T cells. These receptors were collected from a human donor in good health.

The chain couples TRBV19 to TRBJ1-1; D gene unclear. CDR1 LNHDA and CDR2 SQIVND come from the germline V gene (reference sequence). The germline V and J ends were trimmed by 5 bases and 4 bases, with 11 bases remaining between them. The CDR3 loop spans 13 amino acids. DNA for the CDR3: TGTGCCAGTAGTTTACAACGGGGCACTGAAGCTTTCTTT. Its protein is CASSLQRGTEAFF.

This clone was counted a single time. The V gene is TRBV5-1, the J gene TRBJ2-5; 9 bases are a match to TRBD2. V was clipped by 1 base and J by 3 bases; unmatched bases: 7. There are 16 residues in the CDR3. The V gene's germline CDR1 is SGHRS and CDR2 YFSETQ. CDR3 protein: CASSLSLRGGEETQYF. CDR3 DNA: TGCGCCAGCAGCTTGAGTTTGCGGGGGGGCGAAGAGACCCAGTACTTC. The whole variable domain, filled in from reference TRBV5-1 and TRBJ2-5, reads KAGVTQTPRYLIKTRGQQVTLSCSPISGHRSVSWYQQTPGQGLQFLFEYFSETQRNKGNFPGRFSGRQFSNSRSEMNVSTLELGDSALYLCASSLSLRGGEETQYFGPGTRLLVL.

This clone was observed a few times. V is TRBV7-2 and J is TRBJ1-1, with a tentative D call TRBD1 (5 bases). Trimming shortened V by 1 base and J by 2 bases, and 11 bases separated the two germline ends. The germline V gene encodes CDR1 SGHTA and CDR2 FQGNSA. CDR3 size: 15 residues. CDR3: CASSLVGGRNTEAFF. CDR3 sequence (DNA): TGTGCCAGCAGCTTAGTCGGGGGGAGAAACACTGAAGCTTTCTTT.

This chain joins TRBV27 and TRBJ1-4; D remains ambiguous. Trimming took 2 bases from V and 0 from J, leaving 16 bases between them. The CDR3 runs to 18 residues. Germline V lookup: CDR1 MNHEY, CDR2 SMNVEV (reference sequence). The CDR3 spells CASSLRRPNRSTNEKLFF. The CDR3 DNA sequence: TGTGCCAGCAGTTTAAGGAGACCCAACCGGTCAACTAATGAAAAACTGTTTTTT.

V and J are TRBV2 and TRBJ2-2; 8 bases fit TRBD2. The germline V gene has CDR1 SNHLY and CDR2 FYNNEI. J lost 7 bases, V lost 6 bases, and 10 bases had no gene match. The CDR3 totals 15 residues. Written as DNA, the CDR3 is TGTGCCAGCAGAGGGACGGGGGGGCCTATCGGGGAGCTGTTTTTT. Protein: CASRGTGGPIGELFF.

The chain has TRBV6-6 and TRBJ1-1; maybe TRBD1 (6 bases). The CDR3 has 15 residues. V dropped 8 bases and J dropped 4 bases, with 20 bases sitting between them. Germline assignment: CDR1 MNHNY and CDR2 SVGAGI (reference sequence). This CDR3 is CASSVKGGGGTEAFF. The CDR3 nucleotides are TGTGCCAGCTCGGTGAAGGGAGGGGGAGGCACTGAAGCTTTCTTT.

Only a few counts were recorded for this clone. The chain recombines TRBV9 with TRBJ2-3, with D possibly matching TRBD1 (5 bases). Trimming removed 3 bases from V and 2 bases from J, with 13 bases in between. The CDR3 extends over 15 amino acids. CDR1 and CDR2 from the germline V gene are SGDLS and YYNGEE. The CDR3 sequence: CASSESTVSTDTQYF. In nucleotides, the CDR3 is TGTGCCAGCAGCGAGTCGACAGTCTCCACAGATACGCAGTATTTT.

The rearrangement joins TRBV6-5 to TRBJ2-7; a weak D match, TRBD1 (6 bases). Germline CDR1 and CDR2: MNHEY and SVGAGI. The CDR3 consists of 11 residues. V was clipped by 6 bases and J by 7 bases, with 10 bases between them. The CDR3 loop reads CASRDTGEQYF. CDR3 coding DNA: TGTGCCAGCAGGGATACAGGGGAGCAGTACTTC.

The CDR3 spells CASGLVTGESWVDTQYF. The DNA of the CDR3 is TGTGCTAGTGGTTTGGTTACAGGGGAGAGTTGGGTAGATACGCAGTATTTT. The rearrangement uses TRBV12-5 and TRBJ2-3, with 7 bases matching TRBD1. The CDR3 is made up of 17 amino acids. Germline-derived CDR1 and CDR2 are LGHNT and FRNRAP. Trimming cost V 0 bases and J 5 bases; bases outside gene matches: 11. The full variable domain, rest sourced from reference TRBV12-5 and TRBJ2-3, is DARVTQTPRHKVTEMGQEVTMRCQPILGHNTVFWYRQTMMQGLELLAYFRNRAPLDDSGMPKDRFSAEMPDATLATLKIQPSEPRDSAVYFCASGLVTGESWVDTQYFGPGTRLTVL.

This chain uses TRBV2 with TRBJ2-2; 8 bases map to TRBD1. V dropped 8 bases and J dropped 5; count of bases not matched to a gene: 7. The length of the CDR3 is 14 residues. Germline V lookup: CDR1 SNHLY, CDR2 FYNNEI. CDR3 sequence: CASQGQGKTGELFF. DNA of the CDR3: TGTGCCAGCCAAGGACAGGGAAAGACCGGGGAGCTGTTTTTT.

The V gene is TRBV5-1, the J gene TRBJ1-3, with 7 bases that match TRBD1. CDR1 is SGHRS, CDR2 YFSETQ, per germline. V shed 0 bases and J 4 bases; nucleotides not matched to a gene: 7. The CDR3 extends over 16 amino acids. The CDR3 DNA reads TGCGCCAGCAGCTTGGGTCCTTTGACAGGGGGAAACACCATATATTTT. Translated, it gives CASSLGPLTGGNTIYF.

The rearrangement joins TRBV5-5 to TRBJ2-7; TRBD1 matches 10 bases. Germline V gene data show CDR1 as SGHKS and CDR2 as YYEKEE (reference sequence). After removal of 4 bases from V and 0 bases from J, the junction contained 4 bases not matched to a gene. The CDR3 is made up of 15 amino acids. CDR3 nucleotides: TGTGCCAGCAGCCAATGGACAGGGGGCTCCTACGAGCAGTACTTC. Residues: CASSQWTGGSYEQYF.

The rearrangement joins TRBV10-3 to TRBJ1-6; 8 positions match TRBD1. The CDR3 length is 15 residues. The V gene end was trimmed by 5 bases and the J gene end by 5 bases; junction bases not matched to a gene: 5. Germline CDR1 reads ENHRY; CDR2 reads SYGVKD. CDR3 in amino acids: CAISTADRDNSPLHF. CDR3 DNA sequence: TGTGCCATCAGTACAGCGGACAGGGATAATTCACCCCTCCACTTT.

The rearrangement joins TRBV18 to TRBJ1-1, with D possibly matching TRBD1 (5 bases). Germline CDR1 reads KGHSH; CDR2 reads LQKENI. The CDR3 has 16 amino acids. V was trimmed by 0 bases and J by 4 bases, leaving 15 bases between them. In DNA, the CDR3 is TGTGCCAGCTCACCACCGCAGGGTTGGTCGGGCACTGAAGCTTTCTTT. Its translation: CASSPPQGWSGTEAFF.